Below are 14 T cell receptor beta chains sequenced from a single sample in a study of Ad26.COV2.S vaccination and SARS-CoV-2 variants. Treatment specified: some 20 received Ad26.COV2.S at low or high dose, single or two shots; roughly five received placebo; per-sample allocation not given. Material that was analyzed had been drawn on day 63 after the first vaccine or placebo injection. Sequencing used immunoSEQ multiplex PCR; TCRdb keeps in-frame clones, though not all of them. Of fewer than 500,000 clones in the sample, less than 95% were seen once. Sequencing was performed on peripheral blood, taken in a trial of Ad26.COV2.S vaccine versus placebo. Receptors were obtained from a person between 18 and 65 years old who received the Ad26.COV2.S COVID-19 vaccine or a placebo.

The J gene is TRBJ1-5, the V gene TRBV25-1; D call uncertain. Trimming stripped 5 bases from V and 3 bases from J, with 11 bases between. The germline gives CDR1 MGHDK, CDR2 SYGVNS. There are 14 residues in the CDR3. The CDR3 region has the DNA TGTGCCAGCAGTCAGGTCTCTATCAATCAGCCCCAGCATTTT. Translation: CASSQVSINQPQHF.

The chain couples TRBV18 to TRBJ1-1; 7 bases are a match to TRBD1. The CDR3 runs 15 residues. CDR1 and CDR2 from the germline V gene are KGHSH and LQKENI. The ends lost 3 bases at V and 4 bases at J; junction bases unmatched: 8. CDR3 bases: TGTGCCAGCTCACCTGGGACAGCTTCTACCACTGAAGCTTTCTTT. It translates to CASSPGTASTTEAFF.

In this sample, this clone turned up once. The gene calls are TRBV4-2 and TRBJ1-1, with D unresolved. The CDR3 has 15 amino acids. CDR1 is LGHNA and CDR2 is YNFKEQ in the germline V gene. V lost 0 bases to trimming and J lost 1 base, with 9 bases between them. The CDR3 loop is CASSQDRRTNTEAFF. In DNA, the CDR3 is TGTGCCAGCAGCCAAGATCGACGGACGAACACTGAAGCTTTCTTT.

The CDR3 here is CASSLGGDIGELFF. CDR3 bases: TGCGCCAGCAGCCTGGGGGGAGATATCGGGGAGCTGTTTTTT. The chain is built from TRBV5-1 and TRBJ2-2; perhaps TRBD2 as D (6 bases). This CDR3 region has 14 residues. Germline values: CDR1 SGHRS, CDR2 YFSETQ. The V and J ends lost 4 bases and 7 bases respectively, with 14 bases between them. The full variable domain, with the rest looked up from reference TRBV5-1 and TRBJ2-2, is KAGVTQTPRYLIKTRGQQVTLSCSPISGHRSVSWYQQTPGQGLQFLFEYFSETQRNKGNFPGRFSGRQFSNSRSEMNVSTLELGDSALYLCASSLGGDIGELFFGEGSRLTVL.

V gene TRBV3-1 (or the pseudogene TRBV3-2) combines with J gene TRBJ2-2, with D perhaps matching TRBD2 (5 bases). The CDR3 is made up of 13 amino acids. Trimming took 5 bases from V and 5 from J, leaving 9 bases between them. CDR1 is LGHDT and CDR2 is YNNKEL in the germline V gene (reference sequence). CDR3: CASSTRWTGELFF. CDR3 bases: TGTGCCAGCAGCACTAGGTGGACCGGGGAGCTGTTTTTT.

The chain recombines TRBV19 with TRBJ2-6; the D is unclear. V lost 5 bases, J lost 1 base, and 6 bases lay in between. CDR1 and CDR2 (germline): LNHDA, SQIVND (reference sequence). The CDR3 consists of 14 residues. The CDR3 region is CASSARSGANVLTF. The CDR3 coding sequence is TGTGCCAGTAGTGCCCGGTCTGGGGCCAACGTCCTGACTTTC.

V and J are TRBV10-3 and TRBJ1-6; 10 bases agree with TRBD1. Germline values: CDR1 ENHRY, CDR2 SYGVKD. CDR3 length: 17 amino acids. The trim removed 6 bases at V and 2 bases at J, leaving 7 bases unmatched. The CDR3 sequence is CAISAGTGDPYNSPLHF. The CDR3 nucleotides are TGTGCCATCAGCGCCGGGACAGGGGACCCCTATAATTCACCCCTCCACTTT.

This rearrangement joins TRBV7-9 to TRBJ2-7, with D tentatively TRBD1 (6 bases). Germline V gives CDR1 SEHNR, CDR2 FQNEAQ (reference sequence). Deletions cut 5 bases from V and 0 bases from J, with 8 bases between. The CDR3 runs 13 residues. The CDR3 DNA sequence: TGTGCCAGCAGCCGGACAGTCTCCTACGAGCAGTACTTC. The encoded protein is CASSRTVSYEQYF.

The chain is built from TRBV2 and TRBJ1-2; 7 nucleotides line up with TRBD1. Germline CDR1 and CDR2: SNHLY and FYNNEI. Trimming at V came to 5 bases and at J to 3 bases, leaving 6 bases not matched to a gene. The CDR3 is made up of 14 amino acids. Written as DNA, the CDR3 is TGTGCCAGCAGTTACACAGGGGCTTACTATGGCTACACCTTC. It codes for CASSYTGAYYGYTF.

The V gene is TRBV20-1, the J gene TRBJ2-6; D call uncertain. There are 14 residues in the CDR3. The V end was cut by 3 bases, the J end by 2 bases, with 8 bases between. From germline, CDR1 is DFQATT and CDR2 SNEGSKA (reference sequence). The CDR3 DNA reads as TGCAGTGCTAGTCGAGGCGCTGGGGCCAACGTCCTGACTTTC. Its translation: CSASRGAGANVLTF.

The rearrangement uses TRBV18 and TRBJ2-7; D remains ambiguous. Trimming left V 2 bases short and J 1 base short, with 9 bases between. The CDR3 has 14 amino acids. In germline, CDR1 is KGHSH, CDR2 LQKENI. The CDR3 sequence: CASSPGRVSYEQYF. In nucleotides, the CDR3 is TGTGCCAGCTCACCAGGACGGGTTTCCTACGAGCAGTACTTC.

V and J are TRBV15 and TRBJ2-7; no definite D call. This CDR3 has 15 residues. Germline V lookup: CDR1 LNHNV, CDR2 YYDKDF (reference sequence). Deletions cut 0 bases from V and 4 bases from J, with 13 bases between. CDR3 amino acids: CATSRDVQLAYEQYF. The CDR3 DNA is TGTGCCACCAGCAGAGATGTTCAACTGGCGTACGAGCAGTACTTC.

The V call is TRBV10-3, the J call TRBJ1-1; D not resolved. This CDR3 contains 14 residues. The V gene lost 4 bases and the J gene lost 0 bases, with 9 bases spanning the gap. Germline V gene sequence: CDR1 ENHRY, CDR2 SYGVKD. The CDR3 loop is CAISAGNMNTEAFF. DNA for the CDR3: TGTGCCATCAGTGCCGGGAACATGAACACTGAAGCTTTCTTT.

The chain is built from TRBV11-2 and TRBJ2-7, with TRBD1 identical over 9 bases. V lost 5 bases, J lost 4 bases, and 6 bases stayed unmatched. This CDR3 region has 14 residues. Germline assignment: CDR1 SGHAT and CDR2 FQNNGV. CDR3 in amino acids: CASSIGDRVYEQYF. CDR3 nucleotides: TGTGCCAGCAGCATAGGGGACAGGGTATACGAGCAGTACTTC.